A single sample is the source of the 32 T cell receptor beta chains below, sequenced in a study of human T cells and chemical hapten exposure. TCRdb used MiXCR to reprocess the RACE reads, holding one entry per CDR3 protein. The profile shows approximately 80,000 distinct CDR3 sequences, about 8% of them singletons. Stated time point: patch test 1, 2 weeks after DPC sensitization. Sample treatment: therapeutic diphenylcyclopropenone sensitization with weekly scalp DPC. The sequencing here drew on whole blood, taken in connection with sensitization to the hapten diphenylcyclopropenone (DPC). All receptors come from a woman aged 25 to 45 with alopecia areata. Some clones in this sample may be carry-over from other donors' samples.

This clonotype appeared many times. This rearrangement joins TRBV12-3 or TRBV12-4 to TRBJ2-7, with a weak D call TRBD2 (6 bases). The V end lost 5 bases, the J end lost 1 base, and 12 bases lay between the germline ends. The CDR3 is made up of 14 amino acids. CDR3 nucleotides: TGTGCCAGCAGTCGGGACTTAAAATCCTACGAGCAGTACTTC. Translation gives CASSRDLKSYEQYF.

This chain uses TRBV6-2 or TRBV6-3 with TRBJ2-6; D is uncertain. Germline V gives CDR1 MNHEY, CDR2 SVGEGT. CDR3 length equals 16 residues. Deletions cut 0 bases from V and 1 base from J, with 7 bases between. The chain's CDR3 is CASSYSMGSGANVLTF. CDR3 bases: TGTGCCAGCAGTTACTCGATGGGATCTGGGGCCAACGTCCTGACTTTC.

This clonotype has a count of ten or more. The V gene is TRBV20-1, the J gene TRBJ1-4; 7 nucleotides agree with TRBD1. The J segment lost 3 bases and the V segment lost 6 bases, leaving 4 bases of the junction unmatched. The CDR3 runs 13 residues. Germline V gene data show CDR1 as DFQATT and CDR2 as SNEGSKA (reference sequence). As DNA, the CDR3 is TGCAGTGCCGCCGGGACAGCTAATGAAAAACTGTTTTTT. This translates into CSAAGTANEKLFF.

The chain couples TRBV10-3 to TRBJ2-3; maybe TRBD2 (7 bases). The CDR3 contains 19 residues. Looked up from germline, CDR1 is ENHRY and CDR2 is SYGVKD. V gave up 0 bases and J gave up 1 base, with 20 bases separating them. CDR3 DNA sequence: TGTGCCATCAGTGAGTCGCTTGGTTTGCGGGGGCTTCGCACAGATACGCAGTATTTT. This sequence encodes CAISESLGLRGLRTDTQYF.

This clonotype came up a few times. A read error may explain this, as a much larger clone is one base away. The chain employs TRBV29-1 and TRBJ2-3, with D possibly TRBD2 on 6 matching bases. The CDR3 length is 13 residues. CDR1 and CDR2 (germline): SQVTM, ANQGSEA. V was shortened by 1 base and J by 4 bases, with 9 bases between the two germline ends. The CDR3 protein is CSVEVGGADTQYF. Here the CDR3 DNA reads TGCAGCGTTGAAGTAGGCGGGGCAGATACGCAGTATTTT.

There are many counts of this clonotype. The chain uses TRBV12-5 and TRBJ1-6; D ambiguous. There are 12 residues in the CDR3. Germline V gives CDR1 LGHNT, CDR2 FRNRAP. V was trimmed by 8 bases and J by 7 bases, leaving 9 bases between them. The CDR3 DNA reads as TGTGCTAGTTCCATAACCAATTCACCCCTCCACTTT. Translating gives CASSITNSPLHF.

This clonotype occurred many times. The chain carries TRBV7-2 and TRBJ2-3; D not certain. The CDR3 length is 11 residues. V dropped 5 bases and J dropped 8 bases, with 8 bases sitting between them. CDR1 and CDR2 (germline): SGHTA, FQGNSA. The CDR3 is CASSPWGTQYF. CDR3 bases: TGTGCCAGCAGCCCCTGGGGTACGCAGTATTTT.

The V call is TRBV5-6, the J call TRBJ1-3, with TRBD1 matching over 7 bases. The germline V gene encodes CDR1 SGHDT and CDR2 YYEEEE. This CDR3 is 16 amino acids long. The J segment lost 4 bases and the V segment lost 3 bases, leaving 10 bases of the junction unmatched. The CDR3 sequence is CASSSTTGSKGNTIYF. DNA for the CDR3: TGTGCCAGCAGCTCGACGACAGGGAGTAAAGGAAACACCATATATTTT.

The chain combines TRBV18 with TRBJ2-3; 9 nucleotides agree with TRBD1. The germline V gene encodes CDR1 KGHSH and CDR2 LQKENI. The CDR3 consists of 14 residues. Germline trimming cut 6 bases from V and 4 bases from J; bases unmatched to any gene: 5. For the CDR3, the DNA is TGTGCCAGCTCGCGGGGGACAGGGTCAGATACGCAGTATTTT. Its translation is CASSRGTGSDTQYF.

This clonotype was detected many times. This chain joins TRBV5-1 and TRBJ1-4, with TRBD1 matching 7 bases. After removal of 0 bases from V and 8 bases from J, the junction contained 4 bases not matched to a gene. The CDR3 runs to 14 residues. Germline V gives CDR1 SGHRS, CDR2 YFSETQ. CDR3 nucleotides: TGCGCCAGCAGCTTGGAAAGGGGGCTGGAAAAACTGTTTTTT. Translated: CASSLERGLEKLFF.

V and J are TRBV3-1 and TRBJ2-5; D not resolved. The CDR3 has 16 residues. Looked up from germline, CDR1 is LGHDT and CDR2 is YNNKEL (reference sequence). The V end lost 0 bases, the J end lost 5 bases, and 16 bases lay between the germline ends. CDR3 DNA: TGTGCCAGCAGCCAAGAAGGATGGTGGCGCCCCGAGACCCAGTACTTC. This sequence encodes CASSQEGWWRPETQYF.

This clonotype showed up many times. The rearrangement links TRBV20-1 to TRBJ1-1; D call uncertain. From germline, CDR1 is DFQATT and CDR2 SNEGSKA (reference sequence). This CDR3 contains 11 residues. V shed 3 bases and J shed 5 bases, with 7 bases lying between them. The CDR3 reads CSARTGTEAFF. The CDR3 bases are TGCAGTGCTAGGACTGGTACTGAAGCTTTCTTT.

The chain couples TRBV5-1 to TRBJ2-6; a weak D match, TRBD2 (6 bases). CDR1 is SGHRS, CDR2 YFSETQ, per germline. This CDR3 is built from 15 residues. V lost 3 bases and J lost 4, with 11 bases in between. The CDR3 spells CASSWEVKGANVLTF. The CDR3 region has the DNA TGCGCCAGCAGCTGGGAGGTGAAAGGGGCCAACGTCCTGACTTTC.

This clonotype has only a few counts. The chain uses TRBV11-2 and TRBJ2-3; D is undetermined. Germline CDR1 and CDR2: SGHAT and FQNNGV. This CDR3 has 14 amino acids. V lost 2 bases and J lost 5, with 11 bases in between. The chain's CDR3 is CASSLTDPLDTQYF. Written as DNA, the CDR3 is TGTGCCAGCAGCTTAACGGACCCGTTAGATACGCAGTATTTT.

The V gene is TRBV6-5, the J gene TRBJ2-7; no clear D. CDR1 and CDR2 from the germline V gene are MNHEY and SVGAGI. The ends were cut back, 0 bases at V and 2 bases at J, with 14 bases in the middle. This CDR3 comprises 16 residues. Here the CDR3 DNA reads TGTGCCAGCAGTTACTCGGGCTACCCCGCTACCTACGAGCAGTACTTC. Residues: CASSYSGYPATYEQYF.

This clonotype was counted many times. The V call is TRBV6-2 or TRBV6-3, the J call TRBJ2-1; D uncertain. The V end lost 2 bases, the J end lost 7 bases, and 21 bases lay between the germline ends. The length of the CDR3 is 17 residues. Germline-derived CDR1 and CDR2 are MNHEY and SVGEGT. This chain's CDR3 is CASSYGLLRGKKNEQFF. CDR3 DNA sequence: TGTGCCAGCAGTTACGGCCTCCTCCGTGGGAAAAAAAATGAGCAGTTCTTC.

This clonotype was found many times. The chain uses TRBV12-3 or TRBV12-4 and TRBJ1-1; D remains unclear. Trimming left V 6 bases short and J 1 base short, with 15 bases between. The CDR3 contains 15 residues. DNA for the CDR3: TGTGCCAGCAGCCTACCATACGGGCCGAACACTGAAGCTTTCTTT. As protein: CASSLPYGPNTEAFF.

This clonotype was recorded many times. The genes are TRBV12-3 or TRBV12-4 and TRBJ1-5; tentative D call: TRBD1 (5 bases). The CDR3 extends over 16 amino acids. Trimming took 5 bases from V and 0 from J, leaving 14 bases between them. Here the CDR3 reads CASSQEGPYSNQPQHF. The CDR3 DNA reads as TGTGCCAGCAGTCAGGAGGGACCATATAGCAATCAGCCCCAGCATTTT.

This clonotype was detected ten times or more. The V and J genes are TRBV6-5 and TRBJ2-3; 7 nucleotides agree with TRBD1. V trimming: 2 bases; J trimming: 5 bases; junction bases outside the gene matches: 4. In germline, CDR1 is MNHEY, CDR2 SVGAGI. The CDR3 loop spans 14 amino acids. The CDR3 reads CASSYTNRGDTQYF. As DNA, the CDR3 is TGTGCCAGCAGTTACACGAACAGGGGAGATACGCAGTATTTT.

This clonotype was seen many times. The chain is built from TRBV6-1 and TRBJ2-3; D is ambiguous. The ends were cut back, 2 bases at V and 1 base at J, with 4 bases in the middle. Germline-derived CDR1 and CDR2 are MNHNS and SASEGT. This CDR3 is built from 13 residues. CDR3 loop: CASSELRTDTQYF. The CDR3 DNA is TGTGCCAGCAGTGAACTCCGCACAGATACGCAGTATTTT.

The chain links TRBV14 to TRBJ1-1, with a weak D call TRBD1 (5 bases). This CDR3 has 15 residues. Trimming shortened V by 4 bases and J by 1 base, and 13 bases separated the two germline ends. Germline CDR1 is SGHDN and CDR2 is FVKESK. The CDR3 bases are TGTGCCAGCAGCCGCGAGGGGTTGCCGAACACTGAAGCTTTCTTT. Its translation is CASSREGLPNTEAFF.

The table lists this clonotype with many counts. The chain is built from TRBV27 and TRBJ2-1; D call uncertain. The CDR3 runs to 13 residues. Germline values: CDR1 MNHEY, CDR2 SMNVEV (reference sequence). Trimming pared 4 bases from V and 8 bases from J, leaving 12 bases between. The CDR3 DNA reads TGTGCCAGCAGTTACAGTCGAACTGATGAGCAGTTCTTC. It encodes CASSYSRTDEQFF.

This clonotype was counted many times. CDR3 loop: CASSHPLAGPNEQFF. In DNA form, the CDR3 reads TGTGCCAGCAGCCATCCGCTAGCGGGGCCCAATGAGCAGTTCTTC. V gene TRBV4-2 combines with J gene TRBJ2-1, with TRBD2 identical over 9 bases. Looked up from germline, CDR1 is LGHNA and CDR2 is YNFKEQ. V was pared by 3 bases and J by 6 bases, with 6 bases of the junction left unmatched. The CDR3 totals 15 residues.

This clonotype was observed at least ten times. The gene calls are TRBV5-1 and TRBJ2-3; 7 positions match TRBD2. Germline V gene sequence: CDR1 SGHRS, CDR2 YFSETQ. V trimming: 3 bases; J trimming: 10 bases; junction bases outside the gene matches: 11. The CDR3 spans 14 residues. CDR3 sequence: CASSSGLEGVPQYF. The CDR3, as DNA: TGCGCCAGCAGCTCCGGACTAGAAGGGGTTCCGCAGTATTTT.

This chain uses TRBV18 with TRBJ1-1; D remains ambiguous. Germline V gene lookup returns CDR1 KGHSH and CDR2 LQKENI. Trimming took 0 bases from V and 5 from J, leaving 10 bases between them. The CDR3 totals 14 residues. The CDR3 sequence is CASSPPGRKTEAFF. The DNA of the CDR3 is TGTGCCAGCTCACCACCGGGCAGGAAGACTGAAGCTTTCTTT.

The sample holds a few counts of this clonotype. This sequence joins TRBV5-4 and TRBJ2-3; D is unclear. V was cut by 0 bases and J by 3 bases, with 5 bases left in between. Germline CDR1 SGHNT, CDR2 YYREEE (reference sequence). The CDR3 consists of 13 residues. DNA of the CDR3: TGTGCCAGCAGCTTGGAGCCGACAGATACGCAGTATTTT. This codes for CASSLEPTDTQYF.

Written as DNA, the CDR3 is TGTGCCAGCAGCTTGGGACAGGGCAGTGACACCATATATTTT. Protein: CASSLGQGSDTIYF. The chain links TRBV5-4 to TRBJ1-3, with 7 nucleotides matching TRBD1. Trimming cost V 0 bases and J 8 bases; bases outside gene matches: 5. CDR3 length: 14 amino acids. The germline V gene has CDR1 SGHNT and CDR2 YYREEE (reference sequence).

This clonotype was detected a few times. CDR3 sequence: CSAPRQARNTEAFF. In DNA, the CDR3 is TGCAGTGCTCCACGACAGGCCCGGAACACTGAAGCTTTCTTT. The chain has TRBV20-1 and TRBJ1-1, with D possibly matching TRBD1 (6 bases). V lost 5 bases to trimming and J lost 1 base, with 14 bases between them. CDR1 is DFQATT and CDR2 is SNEGSKA in the germline V gene (reference sequence). The CDR3 totals 14 residues.

This clonotype was counted ten times or more. V is TRBV5-1 and J is TRBJ2-1, with D possibly being TRBD1 or TRBD2 (5 bases each). With 0 bases removed from V and 9 bases from J, the gap between germline ends came to 13 bases. CDR3 size: 14 residues. From germline, CDR1 is SGHRS and CDR2 YFSETQ. CDR3 loop: CASSLALGTGEQFF. DNA of the CDR3: TGCGCCAGCAGCTTGGCCCTCGGGACGGGTGAGCAGTTCTTC.

This clonotype was recorded at least ten times. The CDR3 sequence: CASSEAVAGGGDGYTF. The CDR3 nucleotides are TGTGCCAGCAGTGAAGCCGTGGCAGGGGGCGGGGATGGCTACACCTTC. The chain uses TRBV6-1 and TRBJ1-2; 8 bases are shared with TRBD1. Germline-derived CDR1 and CDR2 are MNHNS and SASEGT. V shed 0 bases and J 6 bases; nucleotides not matched to a gene: 9. The CDR3 length is 16 residues.

The chain employs TRBV9 and TRBJ1-1, with D possibly TRBD1 on 6 matching bases. Germline lookup yields CDR1 SGDLS and CDR2 YYNGEE. This CDR3 spans 15 amino acids. Trimming removed 8 bases at V and 1 base at J, with 18 bases between. The DNA for the CDR3 is TGTGCCAGTTCAGCGGGGGCGACTTCGAACACTGAAGCTTTCTTT. Translated: CASSAGATSNTEAFF.

In the case of this clonotype: A much bigger clone sits one base away, suggesting this may be a read error. The rearrangement joins TRBV3-1 to TRBJ1-4; D remains ambiguous. CDR1 and CDR2 (germline): LGHDT, YNNKEL (reference sequence). There are 12 residues in the CDR3. CDR3 bases: TGTGTCAGCCGGGCCGAAAATGAAAAACTGTTTTTT. Its translation is CVSRAENEKLFF.